Following are 11 T cell receptor beta chains from one sample sequenced in a study of response to subunit inactivated influenza vaccine. One entry per CDR3 protein results from TCRdb running MiXCR on the RT-PCR reads. The top ten hold roughly 10% of the sample, which has 500,000 to 750,000 distinct CDR3 sequences, 12% to 15% seen once. Source: PBMCs from blood, taken roughly 12 days after vaccination. Every receptor here comes from a man aged 50 to 59 who received an inactivated influenza vaccine.

This clonotype was counted many times. This chain connects TRBV10-2 to TRBJ2-7; D is possibly TRBD1 (6 bases). The CDR3 contains 13 residues. Per the germline V gene, CDR1 is WSHSY and CDR2 is SAAADI. V dropped 5 bases and J dropped 4 bases, with 12 bases sitting between them. Here the CDR3 reads CASSQGQPYEQYF. CDR3 in DNA: TGCGCCAGCAGTCAGGGACAACCATACGAGCAGTACTTC.

This clonotype was detected only a few times. The chain recombines TRBV6-1 with TRBJ2-5; TRBD1 agrees at 8 bases. Unmatched junction bases numbered 6, after V lost 6 bases and J lost 0 bases. The CDR3 is 15 amino acids. Germline CDR1 reads MNHNS; CDR2 reads SASEGT. DNA for the CDR3: TGTGCCAGCAGACCGCAGGGGGCCCACCAAGAGACCCAGTACTTC. This translates into CASRPQGAHQETQYF.

This chain uses TRBV4-2 with TRBJ2-2; 12 positions agree with TRBD2. Germline CDR1 is LGHNA and CDR2 is YNFKEQ. With V trimmed by 4 bases and J by 5 bases, 8 bases remained unmatched. This CDR3 has 17 residues. The CDR3 DNA is TGTGCCAGCAGCCCGACTAGCGGGAGAGAGGATACCGGGGAGCTGTTTTTT. This translates into CASSPTSGREDTGELFF.

This clonotype was seen a handful of times. The chain uses TRBV7-6 and TRBJ2-7; 7 bases are a match to TRBD1. Germline loops: CDR1 SGHVS, CDR2 FNYEAQ. Unmatched junction bases numbered 6, after V lost 7 bases and J lost 3 bases. The CDR3 is 13 amino acids. Written as DNA, the CDR3 is TGTGCCAGCACCATGGGACAGTTCTACGAGCAGTACTTC. Amino acids: CASTMGQFYEQYF.

This clonotype has more than one count but fewer than ten. CDR3 in amino acids: CASSYQRGAGTDTQYF. The CDR3, as DNA: TGTGCCAGCAGTTACCAGCGGGGGGCCGGGACAGATACGCAGTATTTT. This chain joins TRBV6-5 and TRBJ2-3, with TRBD2 identical over 9 bases. Trimming removed 2 bases from V and 3 bases from J; junction bases left unmatched: 6. The CDR3 runs 16 residues. CDR1 and CDR2 from the germline V gene are MNHEY and SVGAGI.

This clonotype was found a few times. The J gene is TRBJ1-6, the V gene TRBV28; D may be TRBD1 (5 bases). Germline V gene lookup returns CDR1 MDHEN and CDR2 SYDVKM. The germline V and J ends were trimmed by 1 base and 8 bases, with 12 bases remaining between them. CDR3 size: 15 residues. DNA for the CDR3: TGTGCCAGCAGTTTATTTGGGGGGACTCATTCACCCCTCCACTTT. Translating gives CASSLFGGTHSPLHF.

The chain recombines TRBV7-2 with TRBJ2-7, with 11 bases fitting TRBD1. The CDR3 extends over 16 amino acids. Germline trimming cut 5 bases from V and 1 base from J; bases unmatched to any gene: 7. Germline assignment: CDR1 SGHTA and CDR2 FQGNSA. The CDR3 bases are TGTGCCAGCAGCCGGACAGGGGGCGGAAGGTCCTACGAGCAGTACTTC. Encoded protein: CASSRTGGGRSYEQYF. The full variable domain, its missing parts supplied by reference TRBV7-2 and TRBJ2-7, is GAGVSQSPSNKVTEKGKDVELRCDPISGHTALYWYRQSLGQGLEFLIYFQGNSAPDKSGLPSDRFSAERTGGSVSTLTIQRTQQEDSAVYLCASSRTGGGRSYEQYFGPGTRLTVT.

J is TRBJ2-7 and V is TRBV10-3; D perhaps matches TRBD1 (6 bases). The CDR3 sequence is 16 residues long. The V end lost 0 bases, the J end lost 1 base, and 13 bases lay between the germline ends. Germline values: CDR1 ENHRY, CDR2 SYGVKD. The CDR3 region is CAISESRTVLSYEQYF. The DNA of the CDR3 is TGTGCCATCAGTGAGTCGAGGACAGTTCTATCCTACGAGCAGTACTTC.

This clonotype has a handful of counts. The gene calls are TRBV7-8 and TRBJ2-7; no reliable D call. The CDR3 loop spans 13 amino acids. Trimming stripped 1 base from V and 2 bases from J, with 6 bases between. The V gene's germline CDR1 is SGHVS and CDR2 FQNEAQ. CDR3 sequence reads: CASSLVEPYEQYF. CDR3 coding DNA: TGTGCCAGCAGCTTAGTTGAGCCCTACGAGCAGTACTTC.

This clonotype showed up many times. V usage is TRBV7-8 and J usage is TRBJ2-3; 9 bases map to TRBD2. CDR3 length: 16 residues. Germline lookup yields CDR1 SGHVS and CDR2 FQNEAQ. The junction had 9 bases not matched to a gene; V was cut back by 3 bases and J by 5 bases. The CDR3 spells CASSFLSSGTGDTQYF. The CDR3 DNA reads TGTGCCAGCAGCTTTTTATCTAGCGGGACGGGAGATACGCAGTATTTT.

This clonotype was seen a few times. This sequence joins TRBV28 and TRBJ1-1; TRBD1 is a possible D gene (6 bases). The CDR3 has 12 amino acids. Germline V gene data show CDR1 as MDHEN and CDR2 as SYDVKM. Trimming stripped 1 base from V and 11 bases from J, with 11 bases between. CDR3 nucleotides: TGTGCCAGCAGTTTATATCAGGGGCGGGCTTTCTTT. Its protein product is CASSLYQGRAFF. The entire variable domain, with the rest obtained from reference TRBV28 and TRBJ1-1, is as follows: DVKVTQSSRYLVKRTGEKVFLECVQDMDHENMFWYRQDPGLGLRLIYFSYDVKMKEKGDIPEGYSVSREKKERFSLILESASTNQTSMYLCASSLYQGRAFFGQGTRLTVV.